The sequence of this T cell receptor (beta chain) was determined in a study of neurological immune-mediated disorders (dated by TCRdb to about 2019). Regarding the research as a whole: Among the approximately 35 multiple sclerosis patients, relapsing-remitting MS was present in around 31 and secondary progressive MS was present in 3. The study compared peripheral blood TCR-beta repertoires of HTLV-I-associated myelopathy (HAM/TSP) patients, multiple sclerosis patients and healthy controls using UMI-based sequencing. The 100 to 110 TCR-beta libraries covered PBMC samples along with longitudinal samples, technical triplicates, and paired sorted CD4+ and CD8+ T-cell subsets. The cohort was made up of around 70 subjects, consisting of about 15 HAM/TSP patients, roughly 35 multiple sclerosis patients and about 20 healthy controls. The paper's findings and limits, for the study overall: In phylogenetic analysis, the repertoires of 18 of 34 MS patients grouped into a cluster of related CDR3 sequences, which suggests a possible signature at the repertoire level. No association of the MS cluster with clinical or MRI features was observed, and the need for larger cohorts was stated by the authors. TCR clonal expansion was highest in HAM/TSP patients and lowest in MS patients, with MS patients falling below even healthy controls. No identical CDR3 amino acid sequences were shared among expanded clones across subjects, suggesting private TCR-beta repertoires in all groups.

cDNA was synthesized by template-switch 5'RACE using a primer with a 10-nucleotide random unique molecular identifier that tagged each TCR transcript. Every sequencing run covered 15-18 subjects and yielded more than 180 million TCR-beta sequences. The RNeasy kit was used to extract total RNA. The KAPA Real-time Library Amplification kit was used to amplify TCR-beta VDJ regions with primers targeting the TCR constant region and the 5'RACE anchor. A first PCR added sample indexes and Illumina adaptors, and a second PCR then raised library yield. The roughly 650 bp TCR product was size-selected on a 2% E-gel SizeSelection system after Ampure bead purification. Library quality was checked on a Bioanalyzer, concentration was measured with Qubit, and libraries were quantified with the Kapa Library Quantification kit before pooling. Libraries were sequenced paired-end 2 x 150 bp on an Illumina HiSeq 2500. To increase sequence diversity, roughly 25-31% phiX was spiked into each library pool. The authors' pipeline ran thus. Quality-filtered reads were processed with the UMI-based MiGEC pipeline, which removed over 80% of raw TCR sequences during error correction. VDJ genes were aligned to IMGT germline references, and each clonotype was defined by a unique CDR3 amino acid sequence together with V-J genes. Clonal expansion, Shannon diversity, and CDR3 relatedness (CalcPairwiseDistances, ClusterSamples) were evaluated with VDJtools, and phylogenetic trees were built with CLCbio workbench. Using coefficient-of-variation modelling across technical triplicates, the study counted a clone as expanded if it had at least 8 unique UMIs. TCRdb redid the processing of the public reads, applying fastp at Q25 and MiXCR, and retained in-frame beta chains. Each entry is one CDR3 protein sequence, shown with its most common DNA and genes. In this record, the V and J calls reflect TCRdb's handling and not the investigators' own analysis. The sample table contains approximately 43,000 distinct CDR3 sequences; only one count was recorded for 2.5% of them. In total, the top ten clones hold about 12% of the sample.

Reading from cysteine to phenylalanine, the CDR3 counts 15 amino acids. The sequence is cut down to CDR3 DNA, 45 bases in frame from base 1. CDR1 and CDR2 (LGHNA, YSLEER) derive from the germline V gene. The germline ends are 17 bases apart after V is trimmed by 4 bases and J by 8 bases. This clonotype occurred many times. What antigen it recognizes has not been identified. The input lacks base qualities; no much larger clone sits a single base away. For unsorted PBMC libraries, 2 million PBMCs were used after storage in RNAlater at -80 degrees C until RNA extraction. The multiple sclerosis patients were enrolled in a US clinical protocol that used magnetic resonance imaging to evaluate disease progression. Peripheral blood was subjected to Ficoll-Hypaque density gradient centrifugation to isolate PBMCs, which were then cryopreserved in liquid nitrogen.

Sequencing was done on a sample of PBMCs. This receptor was obtained from a man aged 25 to 40 with multiple sclerosis. Here the chain combines TRBV4-3 and TRBJ1-4, with TRBD1 perhaps the D gene, on 5 matching bases. The nucleotide sequence is given as TGCGCCAGCAGCCTAATAGGACCGGGGGTGGAAAAACTGTTTTTT. It is translated as CASSLIGPGVEKLFF.